This passage covers 6 T cell receptor beta chains from one sample sequenced in a study of blood T cells in healthy people across ages. Combining a sample-barcoded 5' primer with a J-beta primer mix, a second PCR ran for roughly 6 to 11 cycles. Using its own MiXCR run on the 5' RACE reads, TCRdb lists one record per CDR3 protein. The sample shows 1.5 million or so distinct CDR3 sequences, roughly 40% of them seen only once. Sequenced: blood. The receptors here all came from a woman aged 18-35 years in good health.

V is TRBV10-3 and J is TRBJ1-2; D remains ambiguous. Germline CDR1 reads ENHRY; CDR2 reads SYGVKD. This CDR3 comprises 16 residues. The ends were cut back, 10 bases at V and 0 bases at J, with 21 bases in the middle. CDR3 amino acids: CARDWNSDFSNYGYTF. The CDR3 bases are TGTGCCAGAGATTGGAACAGTGATTTTTCTAACTATGGCTACACCTTC.

The chain recombines TRBV11-3 with TRBJ2-7; 8 bases align to TRBD2. The closer fit of TRBJ2-5 to the DNA end suggests the J call may be wrong. The CDR3 length is 15 residues. Germline CDR1 SGHNT, CDR2 YENEEA. The CDR3 loop reads CASSRTSSTRETQYF. The DNA of the CDR3 is TGTGCCAGCAGCAGGACTAGCTCAACCCGGGAGACCCAGTACTTC.

The rearrangement uses TRBV6-5 and TRBJ2-5; no definite D call. TRBJ2-7 explains the end of the DNA better; the J call may be wrong. Germline values: CDR1 MNHEY, CDR2 SVGAGI. CDR3 length: 11 amino acids. The CDR3 spells CASRRPYEQYF. Here the CDR3 DNA reads TGTGCCAGCAGACGACCCTACGAGCAGTACTTC.

This clonotype has just a few counts. The rearrangement joins TRBV21-1 to TRBJ1-6; TRBD1, as called in the table, went unchecked against the DNA. TRBV21-1 is flagged as a pseudogene. The CDR3 runs to 16 residues. In nucleotides, the CDR3 is TGTGCCAGCAGCCGGGGGAGGGGGCAGGATAATTCACCCCTCCACTTT. Encoded protein: CASSRGRGQDNSPLHF.

To note about this clonotype: One end of the junction does not line up with germline, which may come from a read error. The genes are TRBV15 and TRBJ2-1; D ambiguous. The CDR3 runs 12 residues. Germline lookup yields CDR1 LNHNV and CDR2 YYDKDF (reference sequence). The CDR3 is CATSRAYNEQFF. CDR3 coding DNA: TGTGCCACCAGCAGAGCCTATAATGAGCAGTTCTTC.

This chain connects TRBV28 to TRBJ2-7, with 9 bases fitting TRBD1. J lost 0 bases, V lost 4 bases, and 4 bases had no gene match. Germline V gene data show CDR1 as MDHEN and CDR2 as SYDVKM. This CDR3 has 15 amino acids. CDR3 coding DNA: TGTGCCAGCAGTTCTTTGACAGGGGGCTCCTACGAGCAGTACTTC. This translates into CASSSLTGGSYEQYF.